This T cell receptor (beta chain) emerged from a study of long-term antiretroviral therapy in people with HIV. Regarding the study as a whole: Following ART, diversity rose but still fell short of transplant donor controls.

V was trimmed by 2 bases and J by 5 bases, leaving 3 bases between them. CDR1 is DFQATT, CDR2 SNEGSKA, per germline (reference sequence). The CDR3 loop spans 11 amino acids. From each donor, at least one pre-ART PBMC sample and at least two post-ART PBMC samples were obtained. Treatment locations for all participants with HIV were in the United States. Run at survey level, the immunoSEQ assay was version v3.0. Sequencing of each sample targeted about 40,000-55,000 T-cell genomes. Produced via immunoSEQ multiplex PCR; TCRdb's table is partial and in-frame only. This repertoire shows approximately 8,800 clones, around 78% found once; its top ten account for roughly 25%. On this clone: The target antigen is unknown.

Sequencing used unsorted PBMCs, obtained 0.6 years before starting antiretroviral therapy. The receptor comes from a man aged 35 to 55 with HIV. The chain is built from TRBV20-1 and TRBJ1-4; D is unresolved. The CDR3, as DNA: TGCAGTGCTAGAATCAATGAAAAACTGTTTTTT. Residues: CSARINEKLFF.